These T cell receptor beta chains were read from a single sample in a study of a mutant IDH1 vaccine in newly diagnosed glioma. Assay used: immunoSEQ multiplex PCR; TCRdb lists only in-frame clones, some missing. The sample lists roughly 54,000 clones; about 80% were seen once. Their antigens are not known. Sequencing used PBMCs, obtained from a glioma patient whose treatment included an IDH1 peptide vaccine. The receptors stem from a man aged 25-45 years with glioma. Each CDR3 is given with its conserved first and last residue. The order of the fields is V gene, CDR3 protein.

V: TRBV28; CDR3: CASSTRRTRGTEAFF
V: TRBV21-1; CDR3: CASSIGQHAQANYGYTF
V: TRBV10-3; CDR3: CAISENNNQPQHF
V: TRBV29-1; CDR3: CSVATLRWGQGANEQFF
V: TRBV28; CDR3: CASSLVIGQGTDTQYF
V: TRBV2; CDR3: CASSVALSYNEQFF
V: TRBV7-2; CDR3: CASSLGPRRGTYEQYF
V: TRBV28; CDR3: CASSRDSQETQYF
V: TRBV18; CDR3: CASSPRGLFLQEQYF
V: TRBV30; CDR3: CAWSVIDRYNSPLHF
V: TRBV7-2; CDR3: CASSLPENTEAFF
V: TRBV19; CDR3: CASAGQGHYGYTF
V: TRBV5-1; CDR3: CASSFRTADYEQYF
V: TRBV9; CDR3: CASSGEGPTPGQEIYNSPLHF
V: TRBV5-1; CDR3: CASSLSPGTSTNEQYF
V: TRBV19; CDR3: CASSIDFLGRQGATQYF
V: TRBV27; CDR3: CASSTDRGATEAFF
V: TRBV11-2; CDR3: CASSSNPVRSFF
V: TRBV19; CDR3: CASSFTLPYSRVKNGNQPQHF
V: TRBV19; CDR3: CASSIGTAYEQYF
V: TRBV6-6; CDR3: CASSWDTEAFF
V: TRBV19; CDR3: CASSHGTASYSNQPQHF
V: TRBV6-1; CDR3: CASRAGALSNEQYF
V: TRBV6-5; CDR3: CASSYGRYEQYF
V: TRBV4-1; CDR3: CASSLGGFQETQYF
V: TRBV19; CDR3: CASSKPGQINEKLFF
V: TRBV5-1; CDR3: CASSLDGVGEQFF
V: TRBV6-1; CDR3: CASSVNRGTNNSPLHF
V: TRBV18; CDR3: CASSPTSGGAYEQYF